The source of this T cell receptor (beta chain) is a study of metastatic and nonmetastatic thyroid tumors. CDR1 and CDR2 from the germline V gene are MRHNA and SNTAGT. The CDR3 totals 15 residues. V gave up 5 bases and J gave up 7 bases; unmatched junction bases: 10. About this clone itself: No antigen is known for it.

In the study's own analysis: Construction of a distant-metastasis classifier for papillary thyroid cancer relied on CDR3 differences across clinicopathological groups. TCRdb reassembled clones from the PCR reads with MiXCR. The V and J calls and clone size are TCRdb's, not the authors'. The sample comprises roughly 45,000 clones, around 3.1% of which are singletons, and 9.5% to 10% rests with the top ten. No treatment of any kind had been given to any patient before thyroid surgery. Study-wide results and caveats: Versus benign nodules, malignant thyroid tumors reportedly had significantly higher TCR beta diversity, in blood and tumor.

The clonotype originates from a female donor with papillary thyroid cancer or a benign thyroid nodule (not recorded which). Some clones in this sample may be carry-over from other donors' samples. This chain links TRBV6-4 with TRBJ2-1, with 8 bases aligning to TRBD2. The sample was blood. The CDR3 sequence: CASSTSGSSANEQFF. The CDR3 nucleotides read TGTGCCAGCAGTACCAGCGGGAGTAGTGCGAATGAGCAGTTCTTC.